One TCR beta chain is described in this entry. Its antigen is still unknown. CDR3 length: 16 amino acids. Germline V lookup: CDR1 MGHDK, CDR2 SYGVNS. Trimming pared 1 base from V and 0 bases from J, leaving 9 bases between. The data belong to a study of shared clonotypes between healthy human individuals. Notes on the study in general: Relative to clonotypes present in all four donors, those not shared had lower generation probabilities.

The protocol was immunoSEQ multiplex PCR, while the TCRdb copy is restricted to in-frame clones and leaves out a portion. The sample lists approximately 620,000 clones; more than 95% were seen once. The sample was naive CD4+ T cells sorted from blood. Described subset: CD45RA+ positively selected. The chain combines TRBV25-1 with TRBJ2-2; D is unclear. This TCR derives from a woman under 40 in good health. CDR3 in DNA: TGTGCCAGCAGTGAATTTGGTTTCGCGAACACCGGGGAGCTGTTTTTT. Translation gives CASSEFGFANTGELFF. The full variable domain, completed using reference TRBV25-1 and TRBJ2-2, is EADIYQTPRYLVIGTGKKITLECSQTMGHDKMYWYQQDPGMELHLIHYSYGVNSTEKGDLSSESTVSRIRTEHFPLTLESARPSHTSQYLCASSEFGFANTGELFFGEGSRLTVL.